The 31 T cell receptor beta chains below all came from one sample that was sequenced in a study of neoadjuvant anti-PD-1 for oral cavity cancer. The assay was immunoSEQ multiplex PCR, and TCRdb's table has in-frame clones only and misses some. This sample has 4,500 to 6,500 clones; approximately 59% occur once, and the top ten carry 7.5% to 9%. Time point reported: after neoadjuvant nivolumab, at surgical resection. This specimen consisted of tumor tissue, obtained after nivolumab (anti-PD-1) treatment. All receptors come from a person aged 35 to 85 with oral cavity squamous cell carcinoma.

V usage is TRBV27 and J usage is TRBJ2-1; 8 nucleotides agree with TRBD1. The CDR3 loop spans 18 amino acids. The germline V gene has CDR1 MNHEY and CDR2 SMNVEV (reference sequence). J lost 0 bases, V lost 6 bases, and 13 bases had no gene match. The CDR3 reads CASSLRMTGAASYNEQFF. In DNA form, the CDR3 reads TGTGCCAGCAGCCTCCGTATGACAGGGGCCGCCTCCTACAATGAGCAGTTCTTC.

CDR3 protein: CASSPLRGATNEKLFF. The DNA of the CDR3 is TGTGCCAGCAGTCCCCTGAGGGGTGCAACTAATGAAAAACTGTTTTTT. The chain carries TRBV2 and TRBJ1-4, with D perhaps matching TRBD1 (5 bases). Trimming stripped 5 bases from V and 0 bases from J, with 13 bases between. This CDR3 region has 16 residues. Germline values: CDR1 SNHLY, CDR2 FYNNEI.

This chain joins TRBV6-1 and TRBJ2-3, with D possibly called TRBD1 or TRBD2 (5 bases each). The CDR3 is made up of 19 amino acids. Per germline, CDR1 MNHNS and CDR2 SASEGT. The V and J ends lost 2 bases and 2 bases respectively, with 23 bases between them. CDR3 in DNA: TGTGCCAGCAGTGAAAGTTATCGGGGCTCGCATCGGGTCACAGATACGCAGTATTTT. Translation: CASSESYRGSHRVTDTQYF.

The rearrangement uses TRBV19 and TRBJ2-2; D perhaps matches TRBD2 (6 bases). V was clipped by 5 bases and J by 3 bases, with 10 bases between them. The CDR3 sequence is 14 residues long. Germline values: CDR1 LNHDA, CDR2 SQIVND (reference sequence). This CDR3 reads CASSPGLDTGELFF. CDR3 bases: TGTGCCAGTAGTCCGGGACTTGACACCGGGGAGCTGTTTTTT.

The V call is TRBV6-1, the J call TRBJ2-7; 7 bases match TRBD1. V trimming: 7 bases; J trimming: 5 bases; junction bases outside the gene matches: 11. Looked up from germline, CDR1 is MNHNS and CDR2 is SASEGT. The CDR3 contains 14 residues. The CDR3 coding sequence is TGTGCCAGCACGCCAGGACAGGCCAAGGACGAGCAGTACTTC. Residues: CASTPGQAKDEQYF.

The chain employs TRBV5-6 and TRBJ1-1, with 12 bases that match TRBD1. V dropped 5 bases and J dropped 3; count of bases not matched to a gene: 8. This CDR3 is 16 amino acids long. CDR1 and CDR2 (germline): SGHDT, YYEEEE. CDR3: CASSLGTGGFDTEAFF. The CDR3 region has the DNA TGTGCCAGCAGTCTCGGGACAGGGGGCTTTGACACTGAAGCTTTCTTT.

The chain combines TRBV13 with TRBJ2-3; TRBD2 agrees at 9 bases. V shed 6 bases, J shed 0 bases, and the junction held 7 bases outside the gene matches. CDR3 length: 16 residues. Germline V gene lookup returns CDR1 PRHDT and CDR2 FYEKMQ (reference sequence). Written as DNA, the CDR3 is TGTGCCAGCAGACTTAGCGGGAGCTCTAGCACAGATACGCAGTATTTT. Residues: CASRLSGSSSTDTQYF.

The CDR3 DNA reads as TGCGCCAGCAGCTTGATGCAGGGTAGCTCCTACGAGCAGTACTTC. Encoded protein: CASSLMQGSSYEQYF. V usage is TRBV5-1 and J usage is TRBJ2-7; possibly TRBD1 for D (5 bases). Germline V gives CDR1 SGHRS, CDR2 YFSETQ. V shed 1 base and J shed 0 bases, with 11 bases lying between them. CDR3 length equals 15 residues. The whole variable domain, remainder taken from reference TRBV5-1 and TRBJ2-7, is KAGVTQTPRYLIKTRGQQVTLSCSPISGHRSVSWYQQTPGQGLQFLFEYFSETQRNKGNFPGRFSGRQFSNSRSEMNVSTLELGDSALYLCASSLMQGSSYEQYFGPGTRLTVT.

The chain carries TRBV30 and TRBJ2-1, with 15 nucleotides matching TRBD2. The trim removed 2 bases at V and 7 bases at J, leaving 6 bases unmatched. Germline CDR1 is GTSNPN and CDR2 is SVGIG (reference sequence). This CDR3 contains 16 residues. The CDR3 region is CAWSTRGTSGRNEQFF. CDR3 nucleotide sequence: TGTGCCTGGAGTACTCGGGGGACTAGCGGGAGGAATGAGCAGTTCTTC.

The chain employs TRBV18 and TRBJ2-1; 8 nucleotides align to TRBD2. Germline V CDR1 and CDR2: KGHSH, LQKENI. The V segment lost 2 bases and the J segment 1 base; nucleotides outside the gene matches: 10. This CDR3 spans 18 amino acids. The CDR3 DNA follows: TGTGCCAGCTCACCATCCCTGGGCGGGGGGCTTTCCTACAATGAGCAGTTCTTC. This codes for CASSPSLGGGLSYNEQFF.

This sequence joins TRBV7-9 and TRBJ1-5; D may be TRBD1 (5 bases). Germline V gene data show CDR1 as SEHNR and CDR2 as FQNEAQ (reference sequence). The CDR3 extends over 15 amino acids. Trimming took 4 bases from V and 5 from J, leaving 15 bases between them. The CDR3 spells CASSSVQGLYQPQHF. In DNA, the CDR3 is TGTGCCAGCAGCTCGGTCCAGGGCCTTTATCAGCCCCAGCATTTT. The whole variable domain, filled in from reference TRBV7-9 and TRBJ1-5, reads DTGVSQNPRHKITKRGQNVTFRCDPISEHNRLYWYRQTLGQGPEFLTYFQNEAQLEKSRLLSDRFSAERPKGSFSTLEIQRTEQGDSAMYLCASSSVQGLYQPQHFGDGTRLSIL.

CDR3 bases: TGTGCCAGCAGCACCTACAGGGAGACTGAAGCTTTCTTT. Translated: CASSTYRETEAFF. V gene TRBV7-9 combines with J gene TRBJ1-1, with D perhaps TRBD1 (6 bases). The CDR3 length is 13 residues. V shed 5 bases and J shed 5 bases, with 12 bases lying between them. Germline assignment: CDR1 SEHNR and CDR2 FQNEAQ (reference sequence).

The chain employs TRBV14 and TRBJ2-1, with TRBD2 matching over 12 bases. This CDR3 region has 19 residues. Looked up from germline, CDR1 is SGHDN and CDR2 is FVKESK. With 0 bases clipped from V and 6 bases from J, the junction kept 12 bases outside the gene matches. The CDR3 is CASSQDVLTSGSVFNEQFF. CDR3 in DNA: TGTGCCAGCAGCCAAGATGTATTGACTAGCGGGAGCGTATTCAATGAGCAGTTCTTC.

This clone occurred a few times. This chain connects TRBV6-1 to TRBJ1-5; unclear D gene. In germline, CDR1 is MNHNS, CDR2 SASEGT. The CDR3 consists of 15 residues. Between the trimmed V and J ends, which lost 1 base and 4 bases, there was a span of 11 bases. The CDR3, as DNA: TGTGCCAGCAGTGAAGGCGGCAGTAGAAATCAGCCCCAGCATTTT. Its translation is CASSEGGSRNQPQHF.

The CDR3 protein is CSVGLGGTGTEAFF. CDR3 in DNA: TGCAGCGTGGGACTAGGGGGTACGGGAACTGAAGCTTTCTTT. This chain links TRBV29-1 with TRBJ1-1, with D tentatively TRBD1 (6 bases). This CDR3 has 14 residues. Germline CDR1 is SQVTM and CDR2 is ANQGSEA. V was shortened by 6 bases and J by 5 bases, with 19 bases between the two germline ends.

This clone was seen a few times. CDR3 residues: CATSEGASNSPLHF. The CDR3 DNA sequence: TGTGCCACCAGCGAGGGGGCGAGTAATTCACCCCTCCACTTT. J is TRBJ1-6 and V is TRBV15; TRBD1 matches at 7 bases. The CDR3 extends over 14 amino acids. Germline-derived CDR1 and CDR2 are LNHNV and YYDKDF (reference sequence). V shed 5 bases, J shed 6 bases, and the junction held 4 bases outside the gene matches.

The chain's CDR3 is CASSKFGPRDVYEQYF. The CDR3 coding sequence is TGTGCCAGCAGCAAATTTGGGCCAAGGGACGTCTACGAGCAGTACTTC. The rearrangement uses TRBV21-1 and TRBJ2-7. TRBV21-1 is a listed pseudogene. This CDR3 region has 16 residues.

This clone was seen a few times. CDR3 sequence: CASSRPREDTQYF. CDR3 sequence (DNA): TGTGCCAGCAGCCGACCACGGGAAGATACGCAGTATTTT. The chain is built from TRBV7-8 and TRBJ2-3; TRBD2 might be the D (5 bases). This CDR3 contains 13 residues. The germline V gene has CDR1 SGHVS and CDR2 FQNEAQ. Trimming pared 5 bases from V and 5 bases from J, leaving 11 bases between.

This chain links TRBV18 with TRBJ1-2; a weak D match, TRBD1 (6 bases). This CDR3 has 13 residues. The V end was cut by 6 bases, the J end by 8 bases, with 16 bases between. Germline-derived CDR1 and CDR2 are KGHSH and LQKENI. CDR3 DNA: TGTGCCAGCTCCCCCAACAGGGATTGGGGCTACACCTTC. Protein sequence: CASSPNRDWGYTF.

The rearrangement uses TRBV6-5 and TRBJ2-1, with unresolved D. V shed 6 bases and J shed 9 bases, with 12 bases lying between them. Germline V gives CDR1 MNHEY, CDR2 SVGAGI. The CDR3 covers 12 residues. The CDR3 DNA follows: TGTGCCAGCAGCTCCTTAGTAGGTGAGCAGTTCTTC. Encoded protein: CASSSLVGEQFF.

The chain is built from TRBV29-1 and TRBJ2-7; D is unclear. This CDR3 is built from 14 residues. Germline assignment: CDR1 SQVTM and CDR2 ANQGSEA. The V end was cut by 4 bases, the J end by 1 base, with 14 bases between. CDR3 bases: TGCAGCGTTGCAGTCACCGGAATATCCTACGAGCAGTACTTC. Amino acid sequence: CSVAVTGISYEQYF.

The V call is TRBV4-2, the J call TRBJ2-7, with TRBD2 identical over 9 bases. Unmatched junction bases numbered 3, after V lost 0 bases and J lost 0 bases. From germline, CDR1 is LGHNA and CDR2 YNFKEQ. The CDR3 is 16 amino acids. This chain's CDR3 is CASSQDLAGSSYEQYF. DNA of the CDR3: TGTGCCAGCAGCCAAGATCTAGCGGGGAGCTCCTACGAGCAGTACTTC.

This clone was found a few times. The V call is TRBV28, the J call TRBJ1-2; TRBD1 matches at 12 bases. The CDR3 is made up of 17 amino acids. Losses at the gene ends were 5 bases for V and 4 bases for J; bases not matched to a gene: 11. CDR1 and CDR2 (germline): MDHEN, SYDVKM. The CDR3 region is CASSAPLGTGGTYGYTF. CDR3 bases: TGTGCCAGCAGTGCCCCTCTCGGGACAGGGGGCACCTATGGCTACACCTTC.

The CDR3 loop is CASSLEAAGAYEQYF. The CDR3, as DNA: TGTGCCAGCAGCTTGGAGGCGGCAGGGGCCTACGAGCAGTACTTC. V usage is TRBV5-5 and J usage is TRBJ2-7; possibly TRBD1 for D (6 bases). V was pared by 0 bases and J by 2 bases, with 12 bases between. This CDR3 has 15 residues. CDR1 and CDR2 (germline): SGHKS, YYEKEE (reference sequence).

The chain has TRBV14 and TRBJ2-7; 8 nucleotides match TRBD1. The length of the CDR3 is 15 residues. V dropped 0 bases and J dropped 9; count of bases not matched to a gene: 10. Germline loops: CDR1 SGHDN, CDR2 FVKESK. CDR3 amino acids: CASSQDRQGARGQYF. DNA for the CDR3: TGTGCCAGCAGCCAAGATCGGCAGGGGGCGCGGGGGCAGTACTTC.

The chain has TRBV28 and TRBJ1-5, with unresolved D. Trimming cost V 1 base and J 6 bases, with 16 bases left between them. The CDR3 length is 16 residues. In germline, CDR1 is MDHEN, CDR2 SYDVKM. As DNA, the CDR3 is TGTGCCAGCAGTTTATTCGAGGGAAAAGGTCCTCAGCCCCAGCATTTT. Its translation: CASSLFEGKGPQPQHF.

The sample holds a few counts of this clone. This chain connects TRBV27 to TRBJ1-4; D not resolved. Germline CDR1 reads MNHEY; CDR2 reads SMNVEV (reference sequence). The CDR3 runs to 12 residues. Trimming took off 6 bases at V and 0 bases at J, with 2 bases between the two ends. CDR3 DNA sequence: TGTGCCAGCAGGACAACTAATGAAAAACTGTTTTTT. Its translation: CASRTTNEKLFF.

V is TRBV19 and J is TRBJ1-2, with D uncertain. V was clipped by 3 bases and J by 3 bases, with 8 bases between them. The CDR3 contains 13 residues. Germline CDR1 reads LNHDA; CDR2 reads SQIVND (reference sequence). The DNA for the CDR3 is TGTGCCAGTAGTATGGAGGGATACTATGGCTACACCTTC. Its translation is CASSMEGYYGYTF.

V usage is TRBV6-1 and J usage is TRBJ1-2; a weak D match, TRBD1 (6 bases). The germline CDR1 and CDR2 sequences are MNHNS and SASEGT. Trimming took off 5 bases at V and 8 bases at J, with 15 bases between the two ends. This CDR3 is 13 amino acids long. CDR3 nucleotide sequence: TGTGCCAGCAGTTTGGAGGGACACCCCGGCTACACCTTC. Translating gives CASSLEGHPGYTF.

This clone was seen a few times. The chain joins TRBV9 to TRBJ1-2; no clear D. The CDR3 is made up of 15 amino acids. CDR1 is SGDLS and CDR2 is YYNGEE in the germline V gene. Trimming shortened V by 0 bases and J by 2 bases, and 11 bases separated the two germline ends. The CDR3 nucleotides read TGTGCCAGCAGCGTAGGTTTGGGAGAAAACTATGGCTACACCTTC. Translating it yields CASSVGLGENYGYTF. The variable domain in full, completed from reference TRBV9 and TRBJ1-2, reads DSGVTQTPKHLITATGQRVTLRCSPRSGDLSVYWYQQSLDQGLQFLIQYYNGEERAKGNILERFSAQQFPDLHSELNLSSLELGDSALYFCASSVGLGENYGYTFGSGTRLTVV.

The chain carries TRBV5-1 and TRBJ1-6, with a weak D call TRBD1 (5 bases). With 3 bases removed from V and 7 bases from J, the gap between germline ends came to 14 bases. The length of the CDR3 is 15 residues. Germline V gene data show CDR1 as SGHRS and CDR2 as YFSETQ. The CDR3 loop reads CASSSTAGTNSPLHF. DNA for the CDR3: TGCGCCAGCAGCTCGACAGCGGGAACAAATTCACCCCTCCACTTT.